Listed here are 15 T cell receptor beta chains from one sample, sequenced in a study of blood T cells in healthy people across ages. Alongside a J-beta primer mix, a sample-barcoded 5' primer served in a second PCR lasting about 7 to 11 cycles. MiXCR, run by TCRdb on the 5' RACE reads, gives a single entry per CDR3 protein. The sample shows around 800,000 distinct CDR3 sequences, 53% of them seen only once. The source material was blood. The origin of the receptors is an elderly man in good health.

This sequence joins TRBV20-1 and TRBJ1-1; 8 bases map to TRBD1. In germline, CDR1 is DFQATT, CDR2 SNEGSKA (reference sequence). This CDR3 spans 15 amino acids. The J segment lost 4 bases and the V segment lost 0 bases, leaving 7 bases of the junction unmatched. CDR3: CSAREFQGARTEAFF. The CDR3 coding sequence is TGCAGTGCTAGAGAATTCCAGGGGGCGCGCACTGAAGCTTTCTTT.

The rearrangement joins TRBV2 to TRBJ1-4, with 9 bases that match TRBD1. Per germline, CDR1 SNHLY and CDR2 FYNNEI. This CDR3 has 13 amino acids. J was trimmed by 10 bases and V by 2 bases; bases with no gene match: 2. CDR3 nucleotide sequence: TGTGCCAGCAGTGAAACAGGGGGCGGAAAACTGTTTTTT. It translates to CASSETGGGKLFF. The entire variable domain, with the rest obtained from reference TRBV2 and TRBJ1-4, is as follows: EPEVTQTPSHQVTQMGQEVILRCVPISNHLYFYWYRQILGQKVEFLVSFYNNEISEKSEIFDDQFSVERPDGSNFTLKIRSTKLEDSAMYFCASSETGGGKLFFGSGTQLSVL.

This clonotype was observed a few times. This rearrangement joins TRBV4-1 to TRBJ2-5, with 8 bases matching TRBD1. Germline CDR1 is MGHRA and CDR2 is YSYEKL. The CDR3 totals 14 residues. The J segment lost 2 bases and the V segment lost 4 bases, leaving 3 bases of the junction unmatched. The CDR3 DNA follows: TGCGCCAGCAGCCGAAACAGGGGGCAAGAGACCCAGTACTTC. Protein product: CASSRNRGQETQYF.

Only a few counts were recorded for this clonotype. The genes are TRBV12-5 and TRBJ2-1; no clear D gene. This CDR3 has 12 residues. The V end lost 1 base, the J end lost 5 bases, and 3 bases lay between the germline ends. CDR1 and CDR2 from the germline V gene are LGHNT and FRNRAP. In DNA form, the CDR3 reads TGTGCTAGTGGTTTGGACAACAATGAGCAGTTCTTC. Residues: CASGLDNNEQFF.

The chain uses TRBV29-1 and TRBJ1-1; possibly TRBD1 for D (5 bases). The V end was cut by 1 base, the J end by 6 bases, with 15 bases between. The CDR3 sequence is 14 residues long. Germline-derived CDR1 and CDR2 are SQVTM and ANQGSEA. The CDR3 protein is CSVEGRGSMAEAFF. The CDR3 nucleotides are TGCAGCGTTGAAGGGAGGGGCTCAATGGCTGAAGCTTTCTTT.

The rearrangement uses TRBV2 and TRBJ1-4; 8 bases agree with TRBD1. The CDR3 consists of 14 residues. V shed 5 bases, J shed 3 bases, and the junction held 2 bases outside the gene matches. Germline CDR1 and CDR2: SNHLY and FYNNEI. CDR3 residues: CASSSGGSNEKLFF. CDR3 DNA sequence: TGTGCCAGCAGTTCAGGGGGCTCTAATGAAAAACTGTTTTTT.

V gene TRBV4-2 combines with J gene TRBJ2-5; D may be TRBD2 (6 bases). V was pared by 0 bases and J by 11 bases, with 16 bases between. CDR1 is LGHNA, CDR2 YNFKEQ, per germline. The CDR3 totals 14 residues. The DNA of the CDR3 is TGTGCCAGCAGCCAAGATACGGGGCGTCGGGAGCAGTACTTC. Translated: CASSQDTGRREQYF.

The CDR3 nucleotides are TGCAGCGTCCTCGGACTAGCGAGGGGCTACAATGAGCAGTTCTTC. It is translated as CSVLGLARGYNEQFF. V gene TRBV29-1 combines with J gene TRBJ2-1; 9 positions match TRBD2. The CDR3 spans 15 residues. Germline trimming cut 6 bases from V and 3 bases from J; bases unmatched to any gene: 9. The germline V gene has CDR1 SQVTM and CDR2 ANQGSEA.

J is TRBJ1-4 and V is TRBV29-1, with D unclear. The CDR3 is 12 amino acids. Germline V gene sequence: CDR1 SQVTM, CDR2 ANQGSEA. V was clipped by 3 bases and J by 6 bases, with 8 bases between them. CDR3 DNA sequence: TGCAGCGTTGAGGATGGGGATGAAAAACTGTTTTTT. Translation gives CSVEDGDEKLFF.

The chain couples TRBV20-1 to TRBJ1-6; D gene uncertain. This CDR3 is 15 amino acids long. V was cut by 1 base and J by 6 bases, with 13 bases left in between. Germline values: CDR1 DFQATT, CDR2 SNEGSKA (reference sequence). The CDR3 nucleotides are TGCAGTGCTAGAGGGGGAAGGCAGATTAATTCACCCCTCCACTTT. Protein product: CSARGGRQINSPLHF.

V usage is TRBV20-1 and J usage is TRBJ1-1; 7 nucleotides align to TRBD1. After removal of 6 bases from V and 1 base from J, the junction contained 8 bases not matched to a gene. The CDR3 runs 14 residues. Germline assignment: CDR1 DFQATT and CDR2 SNEGSKA (reference sequence). CDR3 DNA sequence: TGCAGTGCCCCAGGGGGGCTATCGAACACTGAAGCTTTCTTT. It encodes CSAPGGLSNTEAFF.

The V and J genes are TRBV5-1 and TRBJ1-6; TRBD1 aligns across 9 bases. The CDR3 extends over 14 amino acids. The germline CDR1 and CDR2 sequences are SGHRS and YFSETQ. V lost 4 bases, J lost 7 bases, and 3 bases stayed unmatched. CDR3 protein: CASSKQGANSPLHF. In DNA, the CDR3 is TGCGCCAGCAGCAAACAGGGGGCCAATTCACCCCTCCACTTT.

This clonotype was seen a few times. The rearrangement joins TRBV5-1 to TRBJ2-1; D is possibly TRBD1 or TRBD2 (5 bases each). Germline values: CDR1 SGHRS, CDR2 YFSETQ. V was trimmed by 3 bases and J by 9 bases, leaving 16 bases between them. The CDR3 contains 14 residues. The CDR3 reads CASSSEGQKSEQFF. DNA for the CDR3: TGCGCCAGCAGCTCAGAGGGGCAAAAGAGTGAGCAGTTCTTC.

This clonotype has only a few counts. The chain has TRBV10-3 and TRBJ1-2; TRBD1 might be the D (5 bases). Between the trimmed V and J ends, which lost 3 bases and 3 bases, there was a span of 14 bases. Germline lookup yields CDR1 ENHRY and CDR2 SYGVKD. The CDR3 consists of 15 residues. CDR3 region: CAISDRAGRDYGYTF. CDR3 DNA sequence: TGTGCCATCAGTGACAGGGCAGGGAGGGACTATGGCTACACCTTC.

The chain links TRBV6-6 to TRBJ2-7; D is ambiguous. Germline V gives CDR1 MNHNY, CDR2 SVGAGI (reference sequence). V lost 2 bases and J 0 bases, leaving 11 bases between the germline ends. The CDR3 extends over 15 amino acids. CDR3 in amino acids: CASSYGPPDSYEQYF. As DNA, the CDR3 is TGTGCCAGCAGTTACGGCCCGCCCGACTCCTACGAGCAGTACTTC.